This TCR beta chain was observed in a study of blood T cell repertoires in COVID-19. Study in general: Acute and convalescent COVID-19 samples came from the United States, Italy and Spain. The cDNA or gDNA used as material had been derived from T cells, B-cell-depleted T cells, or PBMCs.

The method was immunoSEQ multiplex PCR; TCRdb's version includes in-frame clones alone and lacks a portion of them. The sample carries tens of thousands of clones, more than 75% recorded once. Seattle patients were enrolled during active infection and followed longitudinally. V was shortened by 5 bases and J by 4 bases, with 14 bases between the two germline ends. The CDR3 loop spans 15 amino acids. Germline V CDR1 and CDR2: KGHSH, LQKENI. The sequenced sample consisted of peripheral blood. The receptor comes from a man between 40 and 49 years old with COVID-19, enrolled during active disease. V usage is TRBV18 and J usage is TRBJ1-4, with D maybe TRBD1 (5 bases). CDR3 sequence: CASSTRQSVNEKLFF. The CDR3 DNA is TGTGCCAGCTCAACCCGACAGTCGGTTAATGAAAAACTGTTTTTT.